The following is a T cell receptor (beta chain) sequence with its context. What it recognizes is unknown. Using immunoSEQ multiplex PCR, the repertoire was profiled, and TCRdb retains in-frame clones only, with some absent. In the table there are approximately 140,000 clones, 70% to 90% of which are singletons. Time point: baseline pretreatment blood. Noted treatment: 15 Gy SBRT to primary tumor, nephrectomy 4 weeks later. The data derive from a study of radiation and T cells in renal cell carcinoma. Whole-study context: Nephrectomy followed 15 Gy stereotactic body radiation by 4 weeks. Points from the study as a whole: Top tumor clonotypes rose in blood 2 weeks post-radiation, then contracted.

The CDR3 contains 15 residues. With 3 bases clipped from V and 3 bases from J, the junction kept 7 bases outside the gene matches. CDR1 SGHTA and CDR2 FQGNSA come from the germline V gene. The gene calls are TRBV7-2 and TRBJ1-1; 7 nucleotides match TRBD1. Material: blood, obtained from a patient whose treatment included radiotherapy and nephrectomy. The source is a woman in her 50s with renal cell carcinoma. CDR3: CASSFGQVGDTEAFF. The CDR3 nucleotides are TGTGCCAGCAGCTTCGGACAGGTTGGTGACACTGAAGCTTTCTTT.